The TCR beta chain under discussion was sequenced for a study of shared clonotypes between healthy human individuals. Replicate PCRs from sorted subsets contained around 190 ng DNA, which is some 30,000 T cell genomes. Original processing methods: There were no quality scores in the junction-only immunoSEQ sequences, so filtering differed. The assay was immunoSEQ multiplex PCR, and TCRdb's table has in-frame clones only and misses some. Clone size and the V and J calls come from that table; the DNA yielded D and trimming. There are under 350,000 clones in the sample; about nine tenths occur only once, and roughly 15% lies in the top ten. This TCR was recovered from a man between 18 and 29 years old in good health. The sequencing input was memory CD8+ T cells sorted from blood. Sample subset: CD45RO+ cells pooled with CCR7-negative TemRA cells.

DNA of the CDR3: TGTGCCAGCAGCTTACCCGGTTTGGGACTACATGAGCAGTTCTTC. Translating gives CASSLPGLGLHEQFF. This chain connects TRBV7-9 to TRBJ2-1, with 7 positions matching TRBD2. The CDR3 consists of 15 residues. Germline V gene data show CDR1 as SEHNR and CDR2 as FQNEAQ (reference sequence). The V gene end was trimmed by 2 bases and the J gene end by 8 bases; junction bases not matched to a gene: 9.